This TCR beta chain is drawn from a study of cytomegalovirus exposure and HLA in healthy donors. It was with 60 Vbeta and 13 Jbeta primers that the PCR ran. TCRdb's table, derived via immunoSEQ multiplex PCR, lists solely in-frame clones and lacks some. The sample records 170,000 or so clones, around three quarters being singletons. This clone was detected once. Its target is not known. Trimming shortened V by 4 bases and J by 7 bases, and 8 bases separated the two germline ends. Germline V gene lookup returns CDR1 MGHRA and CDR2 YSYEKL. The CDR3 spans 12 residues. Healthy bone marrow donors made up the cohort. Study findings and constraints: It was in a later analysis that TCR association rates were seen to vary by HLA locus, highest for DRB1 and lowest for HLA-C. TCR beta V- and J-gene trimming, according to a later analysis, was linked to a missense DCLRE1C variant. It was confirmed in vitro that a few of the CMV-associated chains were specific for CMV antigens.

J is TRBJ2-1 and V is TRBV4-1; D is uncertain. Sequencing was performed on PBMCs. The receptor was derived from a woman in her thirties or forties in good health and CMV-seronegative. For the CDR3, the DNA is TGCGCCAGCAGCCTTGATCGGAATGAGCAGTTCTTC. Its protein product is CASSLDRNEQFF.